This T cell receptor beta chain is from a study of control samples from healthy donors and cancer patients. The CDR3 runs to 16 residues. From germline, CDR1 is MNHEY and CDR2 SMNVEV (reference sequence). V was pared by 5 bases and J by 0 bases, with 17 bases between. Sequenced by immunoSEQ multiplex PCR; TCRdb stores in-frame clones only, minus some. The data hold 150,000 or so clones, with roughly 94% observed a single time. Sequenced: PBMCs. This sequence joins TRBV27 and TRBJ2-7; maybe TRBD1 (6 bases). The clonotype comes from a man in his sixties with colorectal cancer. The CDR3 region is CASSQNRARSSYEQYF. CDR3 bases: TGTGCCAGCAGTCAGAACAGGGCAAGGAGCTCCTACGAGCAGTACTTC.